This T cell receptor (beta chain) was documented in a study of blood T cell repertoires in COVID-19. Overall study: Researchers got acute and convalescent COVID-19 samples from the United States, Italy and Spain.

Only a few counts were recorded for this clone. Authors' processing steps: Reference gene primers were amplified, and this amplification served to estimate nucleated cell counts. Profiled with immunoSEQ multiplex PCR; TCRdb holds only in-frame clones, not every one. V and J calls and clone size are copied from that table; D and trimming were computed from the DNA. Counted here are approximately 110,000 clones, approximately 85% occurring once; the ten biggest clones make up about 5.4%. Specimen: peripheral blood. This receptor was obtained from a human donor in a cohort sampled during active COVID-19.

This chain's CDR3 is CAGGLRAGEWSLAYEQYF. CDR3 coding DNA: TGCGCCGGCGGTCTACGGGCGGGAGAGTGGAGTTTAGCCTACGAGCAGTACTTC. The chain is built from TRBV10-1 and TRBJ2-7; 7 bases align to TRBD2. CDR1 and CDR2 from the germline V gene are WNHNN and SYGVQD (reference sequence). This CDR3 is 18 amino acids long. With V trimmed by 11 bases and J by 2 bases, 24 bases remained unmatched.